This record concerns one T cell receptor (beta chain) sequence. Its antigen is as yet unknown. This entry is derived from a study of shared clonotypes between healthy human individuals. Background on the study: Each donor had three CD4 naive, three CD4 memory, two CD8 naive and one CD8 memory plate. Study-level results: Tissue TCR repertoires likely differ from these blood-only repertoires.

Produced via immunoSEQ multiplex PCR; TCRdb's table is partial and in-frame only. This table holds 550,000 to 850,000 clones, approximately 72% found once. Partitioning of CD4+ cells yielded a CD45RA+ naive subset and a CD45RA-negative memory subset. This CDR3 has 14 amino acids. Germline V gives CDR1 SNHLY, CDR2 FYNNEI. Trimming took off 4 bases at V and 2 bases at J, with 10 bases between the two ends. This TCR derives from a woman aged 25 to 39 in good health. The V call is TRBV2, the J call TRBJ2-3; no clear D. The sample consisted of memory CD4+ T cells sorted from blood. Subset indicated: CD45RA-negative fraction. The CDR3 reads CASSVWAATDTQYF. CDR3 DNA sequence: TGTGCCAGCAGTGTTTGGGCTGCCACAGATACGCAGTATTTT.